This passage covers 26 T cell receptor beta chains from one sample sequenced in a study of pediatric ulcerative colitis. Here immunoSEQ multiplex PCR was the method, and the copy in TCRdb shows in-frame clones only, minus some. The table has 59,000 or so clones, more than 60% seen once. Input material: blood. The receptors originated from a boy aged 5-17 years with moderate ulcerative colitis.

V usage is TRBV27 and J usage is TRBJ2-7; 7 nucleotides align to TRBD1. V lost 3 bases to trimming and J lost 3 bases; unmatched junction nucleotides: 14. Germline V gene data show CDR1 as MNHEY and CDR2 as SMNVEV (reference sequence). The CDR3 length is 17 residues. The CDR3 loop reads CASSFLKSGQRYYEQYF. Here the CDR3 DNA reads TGTGCCAGCAGTTTTTTAAAGTCGGGACAGAGGTACTACGAGCAGTACTTC.

Turning to this clone: The same CDR3 can be traced to other DNA sequences in this sample. The CDR3 region is CASSDRAGQGFASNQPQHF. In DNA, the CDR3 is TGTGCCAGCAGTGATAGGGCGGGACAGGGATTTGCGAGCAATCAGCCCCAGCATTTT. This chain uses TRBV6-1 with TRBJ1-5, with 9 bases matching TRBD1. V gave up 3 bases and J gave up 1 base; unmatched junction bases: 13. In germline, CDR1 is MNHNS, CDR2 SASEGT. The CDR3 is 19 residues long.

This clone turned up a few times. The genes are TRBV15 and TRBJ1-1; D possibly corresponds to TRBD1 (5 bases). CDR3 length equals 14 residues. Germline CDR1 and CDR2: LNHNV and YYDKDF (reference sequence). The V and J ends lost 3 bases and 4 bases respectively, with 12 bases between them. The chain's CDR3 is CATSSKGIGTEAFF. CDR3 coding DNA: TGTGCCACCAGCAGCAAGGGGATTGGCACTGAAGCTTTCTTT.

The chain uses TRBV21-1 and TRBJ2-2; the table's TRBD2 call for D was not verified on the DNA. TRBV21-1 is tagged as a pseudogene. The CDR3 contains 17 residues. CDR3 sequence: CASSKIGLGGRAGELFF. For the CDR3, the DNA is TGTGCCAGCAGCAAAATCGGGCTCGGGGGTAGGGCCGGGGAGCTGTTTTTT.

As for this clone: The germline gene is not matched at one end of the junction; a read error may be the cause. CDR3 nucleotides: TGTGCCAGCAGCTTCGGGCGTAGAGCTATCGGGGCCGATCAACCCCAGCATTTT. This codes for CASSFGRRAIGADQPQHF. J is TRBJ1-5 and V is TRBV7-8, with a tentative D call TRBD1 (5 bases). Germline CDR1 is SGHVS and CDR2 is FQNEAQ. This CDR3 is 18 amino acids long. Together with reference TRBV7-8 and TRBJ1-5, the CDR3 gives the full variable domain: GAGVSQSPRYKVAKRGQDVALRCDPISGHVSLFWYQQALGQGPEFLTYFQNEAQLDKSGLPSDRFFAERPEGSVSTLKIQRTQQEDSAVYLCASSFGRRAIGADQPQHFGDGTRLSIL.

The V call is TRBV7-9, the J call TRBJ1-1, with TRBD1 as a possible D gene (5 bases). Germline V gives CDR1 SEHNR, CDR2 FQNEAQ (reference sequence). Trimming stripped 1 base from V and 11 bases from J, with 11 bases between. This CDR3 has 12 residues. CDR3 amino acids: CASSLVLTEAFF. The CDR3 DNA reads as TGTGCCAGCAGCTTAGTGTTGACAGAGGCTTTCTTT.

The chain combines TRBV9 with TRBJ1-1; 10 bases line up with TRBD1. Germline loops: CDR1 SGDLS, CDR2 YYNGEE. CDR3 length: 15 residues. The J segment lost 5 bases and the V segment lost 2 bases, leaving 6 bases of the junction unmatched. The CDR3 sequence: CASSVVGQGDTEAFF. Written as DNA, the CDR3 is TGTGCCAGCAGCGTGGTCGGACAGGGGGATACTGAAGCTTTCTTT.

This CDR3 reads CASSLIVRAGGQGDTQYF. CDR3 coding DNA: TGTGCCAGCAGCTTAATTGTCAGGGCGGGAGGGCAAGGGGATACGCAGTATTTT. The V gene is TRBV7-2, the J gene TRBJ2-3; 9 bases are a match to TRBD2. The length of the CDR3 is 18 residues. J lost 6 bases, V lost 2 bases, and 15 bases had no gene match. Germline values: CDR1 SGHTA, CDR2 FQGNSA.

The gene calls are TRBV5-6 and TRBJ2-1, with D perhaps TRBD1 (5 bases). The CDR3 has 15 residues. CDR1 is SGHDT, CDR2 YYEEEE, per germline. V shed 3 bases and J shed 5 bases, with 15 bases lying between them. In DNA form, the CDR3 reads TGTGCCAGCAGCTGGCCTGACAGACTGAACAATGAGCAGTTCTTC. Protein: CASSWPDRLNNEQFF.

The V gene is TRBV9, the J gene TRBJ1-2, with TRBD1 matching over 7 bases. J lost 8 bases, V lost 4 bases, and 11 bases had no gene match. This CDR3 contains 14 residues. Germline lookup yields CDR1 SGDLS and CDR2 YYNGEE. The CDR3 bases are TGTGCCAGCAGCCCTCAGGGGGATTCGGGAGGCTACACCTTC. It specifies CASSPQGDSGGYTF.

The gene calls are TRBV28 and TRBJ1-2; 7 bases map to TRBD1. The CDR3 spans 15 residues. CDR1 MDHEN and CDR2 SYDVKM come from the germline V gene. The ends lost 2 bases at V and 2 bases at J; junction bases unmatched: 5. As DNA, the CDR3 is TGTGCCAGCAGTTTAGGGGCAGGGGGAAACTATGGCTACACCTTC. It codes for CASSLGAGGNYGYTF.

The chain combines TRBV28 with TRBJ1-2, with D maybe TRBD1 (6 bases). V dropped 4 bases and J dropped 7 bases, with 13 bases sitting between them. CDR3 length equals 13 residues. Germline-derived CDR1 and CDR2 are MDHEN and SYDVKM. The CDR3 DNA is TGTGCCAGCAGTTCTCAGGGGAACCGTGGCTACACCTTC. It codes for CASSSQGNRGYTF.

This clone was observed a single time. The chain employs TRBV5-3 and TRBJ2-7; TRBD2 is a possible D gene (5 bases). TRBV5-3 is recorded as an ORF, its role being uncertain. CDR3 size: 17 residues. Trimming shortened V by 4 bases and J by 4 bases, and 24 bases separated the two germline ends. The CDR3 DNA is TGTGCCAGAAGCCCCCGGCGGTACAGCGGCTACCTTTACGAGCAGTACTTC. Amino acids: CARSPRRYSGYLYEQYF.

The chain has TRBV5-1 and TRBJ1-2; 7 positions match TRBD1. CDR3 length: 14 amino acids. Germline lookup yields CDR1 SGHRS and CDR2 YFSETQ. V shed 6 bases, J shed 0 bases, and the junction held 5 bases outside the gene matches. The CDR3 region is CASNKGQTNYGYTF. The CDR3 DNA sequence: TGCGCCAGCAACAAGGGACAGACTAACTATGGCTACACCTTC. The entire variable domain, with the rest obtained from reference TRBV5-1 and TRBJ1-2, is as follows: KAGVTQTPRYLIKTRGQQVTLSCSPISGHRSVSWYQQTPGQGLQFLFEYFSETQRNKGNFPGRFSGRQFSNSRSEMNVSTLELGDSALYLCASNKGQTNYGYTFGSGTRLTVV.

This chain connects TRBV14 to TRBJ1-1; D ambiguous. The CDR3 runs to 17 residues. Germline V lookup: CDR1 SGHDN, CDR2 FVKESK. Deletions cut 0 bases from V and 5 bases from J, with 19 bases between. Here the CDR3 DNA reads TGTGCCAGCAGCCAAGATCATGGACGGCTTACGTGGACTGAAGCTTTCTTT. Amino acid sequence: CASSQDHGRLTWTEAFF.

This CDR3 reads CASSRGRQGNSNQPQHF. The CDR3 DNA reads TGTGCCAGCAGTAGGGGAAGACAGGGGAATAGCAATCAGCCCCAGCATTTT. The chain carries TRBV27 and TRBJ1-5; 8 bases align to TRBD1. Germline values: CDR1 MNHEY, CDR2 SMNVEV (reference sequence). This CDR3 contains 17 residues. Trimming cost V 5 bases and J 0 bases; bases outside gene matches: 9.

V gene TRBV5-1 combines with J gene TRBJ2-7; 8 bases agree with TRBD2. Per germline, CDR1 SGHRS and CDR2 YFSETQ. The CDR3 extends over 16 amino acids. V lost 0 bases, J lost 7 bases, and 12 bases stayed unmatched. CDR3 nucleotide sequence: TGCGCCAGCAGCTTGGTTGGTAGCGGGGTGATAGGGGAGCAGTACTTC. Protein: CASSLVGSGVIGEQYF. The full variable domain, its missing parts supplied by reference TRBV5-1 and TRBJ2-7, is KAGVTQTPRYLIKTRGQQVTLSCSPISGHRSVSWYQQTPGQGLQFLFEYFSETQRNKGNFPGRFSGRQFSNSRSEMNVSTLELGDSALYLCASSLVGSGVIGEQYFGPGTRLTVT.

This clone was counted only a few times. The rearrangement joins TRBV29-1 to TRBJ1-2, with 8 positions matching TRBD1. CDR1 and CDR2 from the germline V gene are SQVTM and ANQGSEA. The CDR3 runs 11 residues. V dropped 7 bases and J dropped 7; count of bases not matched to a gene: 5. The CDR3 here is CSADRGFGYTF. CDR3 nucleotides: TGCAGCGCCGACAGGGGTTTTGGCTACACCTTC.

The chain combines TRBV5-4 with TRBJ2-6; D might be TRBD2 (5 bases). The germline CDR1 and CDR2 sequences are SGHNT and YYREEE (reference sequence). The CDR3 is made up of 19 amino acids. V lost 0 bases and J lost 0, with 16 bases in between. CDR3: CASSLASRLTSSGANVLTF. CDR3 DNA: TGTGCCAGCAGCTTGGCCTCGAGACTAACTAGCTCTGGGGCCAACGTCCTGACTTTC.

The chain recombines TRBV19 with TRBJ1-1; D uncertain. Trimming took off 8 bases at V and 0 bases at J, with 7 bases between the two ends. Per the germline V gene, CDR1 is LNHDA and CDR2 is SQIVND (reference sequence). CDR3 size: 12 residues. The CDR3 here is CASEGLNTEAFF. The CDR3 nucleotides read TGTGCCAGTGAGGGCTTGAACACTGAAGCTTTCTTT.

This chain uses TRBV27 with TRBJ1-3; no firm D call. The ends were cut back, 4 bases at V and 0 bases at J, with 7 bases in the middle. Per the germline V gene, CDR1 is MNHEY and CDR2 is SMNVEV (reference sequence). The CDR3 runs 14 residues. CDR3 sequence: CASSSPHSGNTIYF. CDR3 in DNA: TGTGCCAGCAGTTCCCCCCACTCTGGAAACACCATATATTTT.

The chain has TRBV19 and TRBJ1-6; TRBD1 is a possible D gene (5 bases). The V end lost 3 bases, the J end lost 6 bases, and 9 bases lay between the germline ends. The CDR3 consists of 14 residues. Germline CDR1 and CDR2: LNHDA and SQIVND (reference sequence). CDR3: CASSMGGSNSPLHF. The CDR3 nucleotides are TGTGCCAGTAGTATGGGGGGGTCTAATTCACCCCTCCACTTT.

The table lists this clone with a few counts. The rearrangement links TRBV10-3 to TRBJ1-2; D is undetermined. CDR1 is ENHRY and CDR2 is SYGVKD in the germline V gene. V shed 0 bases and J shed 3 bases, with 8 bases lying between them. The length of the CDR3 is 14 residues. CDR3 sequence reads: CAISESGGHYGYTF. For the CDR3, the DNA is TGTGCCATCAGTGAGTCGGGCGGTCACTATGGCTACACCTTC.

The chain combines TRBV7-9 with TRBJ2-7; tentatively, D is TRBD2 (6 bases). CDR3 size: 16 residues. CDR1 SEHNR and CDR2 FQNEAQ come from the germline V gene (reference sequence). Trimming removed 5 bases from V and 1 base from J, with 18 bases in between. For the CDR3, the DNA is TGTGCCAGCAGCGTCGGCGGCACTAGCAATTCCTACGAGCAGTACTTC. Its translation: CASSVGGTSNSYEQYF.

The V gene is TRBV11-3, the J gene TRBJ2-7; D may be TRBD2 (5 bases). Looked up from germline, CDR1 is SGHNT and CDR2 is YENEEA. This CDR3 has 13 amino acids. Trimming left V 2 bases short and J 2 bases short, with 7 bases between. CDR3: CASSLSGAYEQYF. For the CDR3, the DNA is TGTGCCAGCAGCTTAAGCGGAGCCTACGAGCAGTACTTC.

The V call is TRBV7-9, the J call TRBJ1-6; D might be TRBD1 (6 bases). The germline V and J ends were trimmed by 4 bases and 10 bases, with 14 bases remaining between them. Germline loops: CDR1 SEHNR, CDR2 FQNEAQ (reference sequence). The CDR3 is 14 residues long. Here the CDR3 reads CASSSEGGKSPLHF. In DNA form, the CDR3 reads TGTGCCAGCAGCTCCGAGGGGGGAAAATCACCCCTCCACTTT.